This TCR beta chain came from a study of a mutant IDH1 vaccine in newly diagnosed glioma. This CDR3 is 13 amino acids long. The germline V gene has CDR1 GTSNPN and CDR2 SVGIG (reference sequence). Trimming removed 3 bases from V and 4 bases from J, with 12 bases in between. Libraries were prepared by immunoSEQ multiplex PCR; TCRdb keeps only in-frame clonotypes and omits some of them. The top ten hold around 5.2% of the sample, which has about 51,000 clones, about 77% seen once. Time point reported: week 5, during vaccination. One vaccine dose held 300 ug of mutant IDH1 20-mer peptide and came with topical imiquimod. On this clone itself: The antigen remains unidentified.

The sequenced sample was PBMCs, obtained from a glioma patient whose treatment included an IDH1 peptide vaccine. This TCR derives from a man in his forties or fifties with glioma. The genes are TRBV30 and TRBJ1-2; tentatively, D is TRBD1 (6 bases). The CDR3: CAWRQTGIYGYTF. Here the CDR3 DNA reads TGTGCCTGGAGGCAGACAGGAATCTATGGCTACACCTTC. Together with reference TRBV30 and TRBJ1-2, the CDR3 gives the full variable domain: SQTIHQWPATLVQPVGSPLSLECTVEGTSNPNLYWYRQAAGRGLQLLFYSVGIGQISSEVPQNLSASRPQDRQFILSSKKLLLSDSGFYLCAWRQTGIYGYTFGSGTRLTVV.